These T cell receptor beta chains were read from a single sample in a study of blood T cell repertoires in COVID-19. Assay: immunoSEQ multiplex PCR; the TCRdb copy retains only in-frame clones and omits some. The sample has around 100,000 clones; about 80% are singletons. The sequenced sample was peripheral blood. Source of these receptors: a woman between 40 and 50 years old with acute or convalescent COVID-19. Both conserved end residues are part of each CDR3. The order of the fields is J gene, clone size, V gene, CDR3 protein. For some rows the clone size is stated as once, few or many, or as a class when expanded; others skip it.

TRBJ1-1,NA,TRBV7-2,CASSLAIDTTEAFF
TRBJ2-3,NA,TRBV2,CASRRQEISTDTQYF
TRBJ2-5,once,TRBV19,CASSQGQGGGTQYF
TRBJ2-2,NA,TRBV9,CASSAPGPNTGELFF
TRBJ1-1,NA,TRBV19,CASMDRVITEAFF
TRBJ1-2,NA,TRBV2,CASSPRGTGGASFGYTF
TRBJ1-3,few,TRBV6-5,CASSRSRDIGAIYF
TRBJ1-2,NA,TRBV30,CAWTRSSGYTF
TRBJ1-6,once,TRBV5-1,CASSLAGTGGLYNSPLHF
TRBJ1-6,NA,TRBV4-1,CASSQAQVPRGGPLHF
TRBJ1-1,NA,TRBV6-2/TRBV6-3,CASSTKTEAFF
TRBJ2-7,NA,TRBV15,CATSREAGNYEQYF